This is a list of T cell receptor beta chains from one sample in a study of T cells in Graves' hyperthyroidism and ophthalmopathy. TCRdb re-called the multiplex PCR reads through MiXCR, storing one row per CDR3 protein. The data contain 200,000 to 250,000 distinct CDR3 sequences, approximately 16% of them singletons. Sequences were obtained from blood. These receptors came from a woman between 45 and 65 years old with Graves' hyperthyroidism. Each CDR3 is given with its conserved first and last residue. The D gene is left open where the match is weak. A clone size is listed for some rows: how often the clone was seen (once, few, many), or a class if it is expanded.

TRBV24-1	TRBD2	NA	TRBJ2-5	TGTGCCACCAGTGAACCCGTCCCGGGACTAGCGGGAGGGTACCTTCAAGAGACCCAGTACTTC	CATSEPVPGLAGGYLQETQYF
TRBV5-4	TRBD2	few	TRBJ2-4	TGTGCCAGCACTGTAGTGCTAGCGGGAGAAAACATTCAGTACTTC	CASTVVLAGENIQYF
TRBV7-3	TRBD1	NA	TRBJ2-3	TGTGCCAGCAGCATCGGGACAGGGAGAACTAGCACAGATACGCAGTATTTT	CASSIGTGRTSTDTQYF
TRBV6-1	NA	NA	TRBJ2-2	TGTGCCAGCAGTCTTTTCGGTGGCACCGGGGAGCTGTTTTTT	CASSLFGGTGELFF
TRBV11-2	NA	many	TRBJ2-2	TGTGCCAGCAGCTTACCCCCGGGGTATAGGAACACCGGGGAGCTGTTTTTT	CASSLPPGYRNTGELFF
TRBV10-1	NA	many	TRBJ2-7	TGCGCCAGCAGTGACACTGATTCCTACGAGCAGTACTTC	CASSDTDSYEQYF
TRBV19	NA	NA	TRBJ1-6	TGTGCCAGTAGAAACAGGGAGGAGAGTTCACCCCTCCACTTT	CASRNREESSPLHF
TRBV5-6	NA	few	TRBJ2-1	TGTGCCAGCAGCTTGGGGCAGGGGCGCTACAATGAGCAGTTCTTC	CASSLGQGRYNEQFF
TRBV6-1	TRBD1	few	TRBJ1-4	TGTGCCAGCAGACCAGGGGGCTGGAGTGAAAAACTGTTTTTT	CASRPGGWSEKLFF
TRBV19	TRBD2	NA	TRBJ2-3	TGTGCCAGTAGTATACTAGCGGGAGCCACAGATACGCAGTATTTT	CASSILAGATDTQYF
TRBV5-1	NA	many	TRBJ2-7	TGCGCCAGCAGCCAGGAGGGGGACAGCTACGAGCAGTACTTC	CASSQEGDSYEQYF
TRBV19	NA	many	TRBJ2-3	TGTGCCAGTAGTGTGACAGTACGCACAGATACGCAGTATTTT	CASSVTVRTDTQYF
TRBV3-1	TRBD1	few	TRBJ1-1	TGTGCCAGCAGCCAAGTCTCAGGGACAGGGGTCCCGAACACTGAAGCTTTCTTT	CASSQVSGTGVPNTEAFF
TRBV5-1	NA	NA	TRBJ2-2	TGCGCCAGCAGCTTGGGACAGAACACCGGGGAGCTGTTTTTT	CASSLGQNTGELFF
TRBV20-1	TRBD2	few	TRBJ2-5	TGCAGTGCCCCAGGGACTAGCGGCCAAGAGACCCAGTACTTC	CSAPGTSGQETQYF
TRBV16	TRBD1	many	TRBJ2-5	TGTGCCAGCAGCCAATCTGAGGACAGGGGGCAGCAAGAGACCCAGTACTTC	CASSQSEDRGQQETQYF
TRBV5-6	NA	few	TRBJ2-3	TGTGCCAGCAGCTTGGCCTTCACAGATACGCAGTATTTT	CASSLAFTDTQYF
TRBV20-1	NA	NA	TRBJ1-4	TGCAGTGCTACCTTAGACGAAAAACTGTTTTTT	CSATLDEKLFF
TRBV10-3	TRBD1	NA	TRBJ2-1	TGTGCCATCAGTGAGGGGGGCGGACAGGGCTACTACGAGCAGTTCTTC	CAISEGGGQGYYEQFF
TRBV12-3/TRBV12-4	NA	few	TRBJ1-3	TGTGCCAGCAGCACCAGGTTGGGATCTGGAAACACCATATATTTT	CASSTRLGSGNTIYF
TRBV7-8	TRBD1	NA	TRBJ1-2	TGTGCCAGCAGCGTGACAGGGCAGTCTAACTATGGCTACACCTTC	CASSVTGQSNYGYTF
TRBV4-1	NA	few	TRBJ1-4	TGCGCCAGCAGCCAAGCCCAGTGGGGGGCGAATGAAAAACTGTTTTTT	CASSQAQWGANEKLFF
TRBV27	NA	few	TRBJ2-3	TGTGCCAAACCGATGGAGCGGGTAGAACCAGATACGCAGTATTTT	CAKPMERVEPDTQYF
TRBV6-1	NA	many	TRBJ1-1	TGTGCCAGCTACGGCAACACTGAAGCTTTCTTT	CASYGNTEAFF
TRBV20-1	NA	many	TRBJ1-1	TGCAGTGTTGAGCCTGGAAACACTGAAGCTTTCTTT	CSVEPGNTEAFF
TRBV3-1	NA	many	TRBJ1-1	TGTGCCAGCAGCAAGGGAGGGCAGAACACTGAAGCTTTCTTT	CASSKGGQNTEAFF
TRBV5-1	TRBD2	few	TRBJ2-6	TGCGCCAGCAGCCCGGGAGGTACCTCTGGGGCCAACGTCCTGACTTTC	CASSPGGTSGANVLTF
TRBV5-1	NA	many	TRBJ2-5	TGCGCCAGCAGCTTGGCCAGGGAAGAGACCCAGTACTTC	CASSLAREETQYF
TRBV20-1	TRBD1	NA	TRBJ1-1	TGCAGTGCTAGGACTACAGGGGGAACTGAAGCTTTCTTT	CSARTTGGTEAFF
TRBV7-9	NA	many	TRBJ1-5	TGTGCCAGCAGCAGAAGTGCAGATCAGCCCCAGCATTTT	CASSRSADQPQHF
TRBV30	TRBD1	NA	TRBJ2-7	TGTGCCTGGAGTGTAGGGACAGGGGGTCACGAGCAGTACTTC	CAWSVGTGGHEQYF
TRBV27	NA	NA	TRBJ1-1	TGTGCCAGCACGAGACAGGAGGGCACTGAAGCTTTCTTT	CASTRQEGTEAFF
TRBV10-1	NA	many	TRBJ2-1	TGCGCCAGCAGTGAGTCGACTCGCGGCGGGCTACATTCCTATGAGCAGTTCTTC	CASSESTRGGLHSYEQFF
TRBV28	NA	few	TRBJ1-1	TGTGCCAGCAGCCGACAGATTGGACCCGCGGGCACTGAAGCTTTCTTT	CASSRQIGPAGTEAFF
TRBV30	NA	many	TRBJ1-5	TGTGCCTGGGGGGCGGGACGGCCGAATCAGCCCCAGCATTTT	CAWGAGRPNQPQHF
TRBV11-2	NA	many	TRBJ2-5	TGTGCCAGCAGCTTAGACCAGTGGACCCAGTACTTC	CASSLDQWTQYF
TRBV3-1	NA	few	TRBJ1-4	TGTGCCAGCAGCCAAGGGGCTACAACTAATGAAAAACTGTTTTTT	CASSQGATTNEKLFF
TRBV7-9	TRBD1	NA	TRBJ2-6	TGTGCCAGCAGCTTGGGGGTGACAGGGTTCTCTGGGGCCAACGTCCTGACTTTC	CASSLGVTGFSGANVLTF
TRBV10-1	NA	many	TRBJ1-1	TGCGCCATTCAAGGGACACGGAACACTGAAGCTTTCTTT	CAIQGTRNTEAFF
TRBV11-2	TRBD1	few	TRBJ1-5	TGTGCCAGCAGTTTATGGGGACAGCCTTCGAGCAATCAGCCCCAGCATTTT	CASSLWGQPSSNQPQHF
TRBV20-1	NA	many	TRBJ1-2	TGCAGGTTCGGAGGGAGTGCCTATGGCTACACCTTC	CRFGGSAYGYTF
TRBV18	NA	few	TRBJ2-7	TGTGCCAGCGCTGTAGAGTACTCCTACGAGCAGTACTTC	CASAVEYSYEQYF
TRBV12-3/TRBV12-4	TRBD2	NA	TRBJ2-1	TGTGCCAGCAGTGGGTGGGCTAGCGGGAGGAGTCCCTACAATGAGCAGTTCTTC	CASSGWASGRSPYNEQFF